This paragraph reports one T cell receptor (beta chain). Its cognate antigen is unknown. This sample stems from a study of T cell responses to AZD1222 COVID-19 vaccine. Study results and limitations: Sampling captured repertoires only after the peak T cell response. Distributed over spike, vaccine-associated CD4 TCRs predominated at 160-218 and 743-854.

Libraries were prepared by immunoSEQ multiplex PCR; TCRdb keeps only in-frame clonotypes and omits some of them. The sample records more than 80,000 clones, approximately 91% being singletons. V lost 0 bases, J lost 0 bases, and 4 bases lay in between. CDR1 is SGDLS and CDR2 is YYNGEE in the germline V gene. The CDR3 length is 13 residues. Source: peripheral blood, taken on day 0 of AZD1222 vaccination. The TCR comes from an adult in good health. This chain connects TRBV9 to TRBJ2-7; D call uncertain. The CDR3 here is CASSVANSYEQYF. The CDR3 DNA is TGTGCCAGCAGCGTAGCGAACTCCTACGAGCAGTACTTC.